These 2 T cell receptor beta chains were all obtained from the same sample, sequenced in a study of blood T cell repertoires in COVID-19. Using immunoSEQ multiplex PCR, the repertoire was profiled, and TCRdb retains in-frame clones only, with some absent. The sample records approximately 270,000 clones, about 89% being singletons. Material: peripheral blood. Source of these receptors: a man aged 45-65 years with acute or convalescent COVID-19.

The V gene is TRBV3-1 (or the pseudogene TRBV3-2), the J gene TRBJ2-2; a possible D gene is TRBD2 (5 bases). Germline V gene data show CDR1 as LGHDT and CDR2 as YNNKEL (reference sequence). This CDR3 comprises 15 residues. V shed 2 bases and J shed 2 bases, with 9 bases lying between them. The DNA of the CDR3 is TGTGCCAGCAGCCAAAGTCTAGCTAACACCGGGGAGCTGTTTTTT. This encodes CASSQSLANTGELFF.

The J gene is TRBJ1-1, the V gene TRBV5-1; tentatively, D is TRBD1 (6 bases). Germline V lookup: CDR1 SGHRS, CDR2 YFSETQ. V was cut by 0 bases and J by 5 bases, with 11 bases left in between. This CDR3 contains 14 residues. CDR3 sequence: CASSLEGGETEAFF. CDR3 nucleotides: TGCGCCAGCAGCTTGGAAGGGGGTGAGACTGAAGCTTTCTTT.